This passage covers 10 T cell receptor beta chains from one sample sequenced in a study of breast tumors, draining lymph nodes, adjacent tissues. Axillary draining lymph nodes of breast cancer patients supplied the node samples. MiXCR, run by TCRdb on the multiplex PCR reads, gives a single entry per CDR3 protein. Of 85,000 to 130,000 distinct CDR3 sequences detected, around 30% appear once; the ten largest clones hold approximately 5.3%. The sequenced sample consisted of axillary lymph node tissue. These receptors all come from a female donor with breast cancer. Some clones in this sample may be carry-over from other donors' samples.

This clonotype was counted at least ten times. This rearrangement joins TRBV19 to TRBJ2-5, with 7 bases aligning to TRBD2. There are 15 residues in the CDR3. Looked up from germline, CDR1 is LNHDA and CDR2 is SQIVND (reference sequence). J lost 4 bases, V lost 5 bases, and 10 bases had no gene match. CDR3 bases: TGTGCCAGTAGTCCTTCCCGAACTAGCGTAGAGACCCAGTACTTC. Translating it yields CASSPSRTSVETQYF.

This clonotype was counted many times. V gene TRBV28 combines with J gene TRBJ2-2; D might be TRBD2 (5 bases). Deletions cut 5 bases from V and 2 bases from J, with 15 bases between. Looked up from germline, CDR1 is MDHEN and CDR2 is SYDVKM. The CDR3 spans 16 residues. CDR3 nucleotide sequence: TGTGCCAGCAGTCAGGAGGCCAGAATAAACACCGGGGAGCTGTTTTTT. It is translated as CASSQEARINTGELFF.

This chain uses TRBV7-2 with TRBJ2-1; 8 bases agree with TRBD2. The CDR3 contains 17 residues. Germline loops: CDR1 SGHTA, CDR2 FQGNSA. With V trimmed by 1 base and J by 4 bases, 9 bases remained unmatched. CDR3 amino acids: CASSLVRGLGWYNEQFF. DNA of the CDR3: TGTGCCAGCAGCTTAGTCCGGGGACTAGGTTGGTACAATGAGCAGTTCTTC. Looking up the rest from reference TRBV7-2 and TRBJ2-1 gives the full variable domain: GAGVSQSPSNKVTEKGKDVELRCDPISGHTALYWYRQSLGQGLEFLIYFQGNSAPDKSGLPSDRFSAERTGGSVSTLTIQRTQQEDSAVYLCASSLVRGLGWYNEQFFGPGTRLTVL.

For this clonotype: One base away lies a much larger clone, so this may be a sequencing read error. The V call is TRBV6-4, the J call TRBJ2-5; D is unclear. Germline CDR1 and CDR2: MRHNA and SNTAGT. Trimming removed 8 bases from V and 2 bases from J, with 12 bases in between. CDR3 length equals 13 residues. The CDR3 bases are TGTGCCAGCGGGCACAGCAGGCAAGAGACCCAGTACTTC. Translated: CASGHSRQETQYF.

This clonotype was observed at least ten times. The chain uses TRBV5-6 and TRBJ1-4; 10 bases match TRBD1. Germline CDR1 SGHDT, CDR2 YYEEEE. The CDR3 is made up of 17 amino acids. Unmatched junction bases numbered 9, after V lost 2 bases and J lost 5 bases. The CDR3 bases are TGTGCCAGCAGCTTTTATGGACAGGGGGTTTCAAATGAAAAACTGTTTTTT. It codes for CASSFYGQGVSNEKLFF.

Ten or more counts support this clonotype. J is TRBJ2-5 and V is TRBV5-8; either TRBD1 or TRBD2 may fit D (5 bases each). The CDR3 runs to 15 residues. Germline lookup yields CDR1 SGHTS and CDR2 YDEGEE. Deletions cut 0 bases from V and 5 bases from J, with 14 bases between. The CDR3 is CASSLASGSGETQYF. The CDR3 coding sequence is TGTGCCAGCAGCTTGGCTTCAGGGAGTGGGGAGACCCAGTACTTC.

The chain combines TRBV5-1 with TRBJ1-6, with 9 nucleotides matching TRBD1. V shed 4 bases, J shed 7 bases, and the junction held 6 bases outside the gene matches. From germline, CDR1 is SGHRS and CDR2 YFSETQ. The CDR3 has 15 residues. The CDR3 DNA follows: TGCGCCAGCAGCCTATCGACAGGGGGGAATTCACCCCTCCACTTT. Translating it yields CASSLSTGGNSPLHF.

This chain joins TRBV2 and TRBJ2-1; 9 nucleotides align to TRBD2. The CDR3 totals 16 residues. Germline CDR1 reads SNHLY; CDR2 reads FYNNEI. After removal of 7 bases from V and 7 bases from J, the junction contained 14 bases not matched to a gene. CDR3 protein: CASIELVAGVLNEQFF. DNA of the CDR3: TGTGCCAGCATAGAGCTGGTAGCGGGAGTGTTAAATGAGCAGTTCTTC.

This clonotype occurred many times. The rearrangement uses TRBV10-3 and TRBJ2-7; weak D call: TRBD2 (5 bases). Looked up from germline, CDR1 is ENHRY and CDR2 is SYGVKD. V was cut by 10 bases and J by 6 bases, with 19 bases left in between. The CDR3 spans 13 residues. The CDR3 coding sequence is TGTGCCACCACCCCTGATAGCGCCTCCGAGCAGTACTTC. Its translation: CATTPDSASEQYF.

Details on this clonotype: A much more abundant neighbour one base away suggests this may be a read error. The CDR3 region is CASSLSIAGANEQFF. CDR3 DNA sequence: TGTGCCAGCAGCTTGTCAATCGCGGGGGCAAATGAGCAGTTCTTC. J is TRBJ2-1 and V is TRBV5-6; weak D call: TRBD2 (7 bases). The CDR3 is 15 residues long. The germline CDR1 and CDR2 sequences are SGHDT and YYEEEE. Trimming removed 1 base at V and 7 bases at J, with 15 bases between.